These T cell receptor beta chains were read from a single sample in a study of blood T cell repertoires in COVID-19. Repertoires were generated with immunoSEQ multiplex PCR, while TCRdb's copy carries only in-frame clones and drops some. Of roughly 250,000 clones in the sample, roughly 91% were seen once. The material sequenced was peripheral blood. The receptors were gathered from a man aged 30 to 45 with acute or convalescent COVID-19. Both conserved end residues are part of each CDR3. D genes are given only for firm matches.

v_gene,j_gene,d_gene,CDR3aa
TRBV7-3,TRBJ2-1,-,CASSLTYRNNEQFF
TRBV19,TRBJ1-1,TRBD1,CASSVRDRGTEAFF
TRBV10-2,TRBJ2-2,-,CASSANGQGRSGELFF
TRBV2,TRBJ1-2,-,CASSGGGDRYGYTF
TRBV5-1,TRBJ2-7,TRBD1,CASSMTGGVYEQYF
TRBV27,TRBJ1-2,-,CASSMRQVDYGYTF
TRBV5-1,TRBJ2-2,TRBD1,CASSLTGQSTGELFF
TRBV20-1,TRBJ2-7,TRBD1,CSVSRDRTSYEQYF
TRBV5-1,TRBJ1-1,-,CASSSVPTNTEAFF
TRBV2,TRBJ2-2,TRBD2,CANRLAGNTGELFF
TRBV4-2,TRBJ2-7,TRBD2,CASSARTSGDYEQYF
TRBV29-1,TRBJ1-5,-,CSAREGGQPQHF
TRBV18,TRBJ2-1,-,CASSPAGRTYNEQFF
TRBV10-3,TRBJ1-2,-,CATQPHSNYGYTF
TRBV7-2,TRBJ1-2,-,CASSLGGGRGTGYTF
TRBV30,TRBJ1-1,TRBD1,CAWSVRGTGGTEAFF
TRBV10-3,TRBJ2-3,TRBD2,CATTGTSGGLTDTQYF
TRBV11-2,TRBJ1-1,-,CASSFEPTWTEAFF
TRBV27,TRBJ2-7,TRBD2,CASSFTAGVTYEQYF
TRBV5-4,TRBJ1-1,TRBD1,CASSLGDRGYGTEAFF
TRBV18,TRBJ2-7,TRBD1,CASSPQGQGLYEQYF
TRBV5-6,TRBJ2-7,-,CASSLAQTYEQYF
TRBV14,TRBJ1-2,-,CASSQDRGGHYAF
TRBV14,TRBJ1-5,TRBD1,CASSAWDRGYQPQHF
TRBV6-1,TRBJ1-5,-,CASSEPRTHYSNQPQHF
TRBV11-2,TRBJ2-7,TRBD1,CASSLRLSGGNEQYF
TRBV7-2,TRBJ1-3,-,CASSSRQGNTIYF